This TCR beta chain came from a study of cytomegalovirus exposure and HLA in healthy donors (dated 2017 in TCRdb). The study in broad terms: According to a later analysis, the 120 or so validation repertoires were produced on the same platform as the roughly 600 repertoires of the first cohort. The study was designed to test whether signatures of past pathogen exposure could be identified by cataloging public T cell receptors. Along with the roughly 700-subject first cohort, a separate validation cohort of around 110 different subjects was used. The study combined high-throughput TCR immunosequencing, statistical association of individual TCRs with disease status, and machine learning to predict cytomegalovirus infection status. The full study reports these points: Of the cluster scores, roughly 95% were above 0 in a later analysis, which found that TCRs clustered in the first cohort also tended to co-occur in the 90 to 150 validation repertoires. The validation cohort had no HLA typing available for a later analysis, so co-occurrence within that cohort was assessed over all 120 or so repertoires. According to the authors, the approach could potentially be generalized to other disease states and immunological phenotypes. In vitro tests confirmed that a few of the cytomegalovirus-associated TCR beta chains recognize cytomegalovirus antigens. While some public TCRs were present in many individuals, most TCR sequences turned up only very rarely across donors. The study gave a list of some 150 TCR beta chains associated with cytomegalovirus. The classifier was reported to diagnose cytomegalovirus status with high specificity and sensitivity in both the original cohort and the validation cohort.

Library construction relied on the immunoSEQ multiplex PCR assay. The authors' analysis ran thus. A statistical classification framework was developed to diagnose cytomegalovirus status using the catalog of TCR beta chain sequences. TCRdb stores this immuneACCESS table with in-frame sequences only. Part of the clones is absent; in the studies checked, under half of the shortfall reflects unresolved V genes, and no reason is known for the rest. The V and J calls and the clone size are those of that table, but D and trimming were determined from the DNA. This sample has more than 95,000 clones in its table, and 94% of those were observed once. Clones ranked in the top ten supply approximately 1.2% of the sample. The V end loses 0 bases and the J end loses 3 bases, and a stretch of 14 bases separates them. In the germline V gene (reference sequence), CDR1 corresponds to MNHEY and CDR2 to SMNVEV. Taken from cysteine to phenylalanine, the CDR3 has 16 residues. Of the read, only the CDR3 DNA is kept; its 48 bases are in frame from base 1.

The donors belonged to the validation cohort of roughly 120 subjects, which was separate from the roughly 670-subject first cohort. Regarding this clone: This receptor's antigen is unknown. Base-call qualities are not available, and no considerably larger clone is one nucleotide away.

The rearranged chain carries TRBV27 and TRBJ1-1, with a weak D call of TRBD1 (5 bases match). Material for sequencing was PBMCs. The sequence was obtained from a woman aged 18-30 years in good health and CMV-seronegative. The CDR3 loop reads CASSLSRSGLDTEAFF. The DNA reads TGTGCCAGCAGTTTATCCAGGTCGGGACTGGACACTGAAGCTTTCTTT.